This TCR beta chain was sequenced in a study of response to subunit inactivated influenza vaccine. This clonotype came up many times. Its matching antigen is unknown. CDR1 and CDR2 (germline): MDHEN, SYDVKM. This CDR3 spans 13 amino acids. The germline V and J ends were trimmed by 6 bases and 6 bases, with 15 bases remaining between them. General study findings and limits: Seasonal influenza vaccination, on each occasion, was suggested by the authors to recruit few new T cells.

TCRdb called the RT-PCR reads again in MiXCR, with one record for every CDR3 protein. The repertoire consists of 650,000 to 800,000 distinct CDR3 sequences, with approximately 14% occurring once and the leading ten covering 6% to 8%. The sequencing here drew on PBMCs from blood, taken 14 days before vaccination. This chain uses TRBV28 with TRBJ2-7; tentatively, D is TRBD1 (5 bases). This clonotype was sampled from a man aged 45-65 years who received an inactivated influenza vaccine. The CDR3 DNA reads TGTGCCAGCAGCTTGAGGCAGGGTGGCGAGCAGTACTTC. This encodes CASSLRQGGEQYF.